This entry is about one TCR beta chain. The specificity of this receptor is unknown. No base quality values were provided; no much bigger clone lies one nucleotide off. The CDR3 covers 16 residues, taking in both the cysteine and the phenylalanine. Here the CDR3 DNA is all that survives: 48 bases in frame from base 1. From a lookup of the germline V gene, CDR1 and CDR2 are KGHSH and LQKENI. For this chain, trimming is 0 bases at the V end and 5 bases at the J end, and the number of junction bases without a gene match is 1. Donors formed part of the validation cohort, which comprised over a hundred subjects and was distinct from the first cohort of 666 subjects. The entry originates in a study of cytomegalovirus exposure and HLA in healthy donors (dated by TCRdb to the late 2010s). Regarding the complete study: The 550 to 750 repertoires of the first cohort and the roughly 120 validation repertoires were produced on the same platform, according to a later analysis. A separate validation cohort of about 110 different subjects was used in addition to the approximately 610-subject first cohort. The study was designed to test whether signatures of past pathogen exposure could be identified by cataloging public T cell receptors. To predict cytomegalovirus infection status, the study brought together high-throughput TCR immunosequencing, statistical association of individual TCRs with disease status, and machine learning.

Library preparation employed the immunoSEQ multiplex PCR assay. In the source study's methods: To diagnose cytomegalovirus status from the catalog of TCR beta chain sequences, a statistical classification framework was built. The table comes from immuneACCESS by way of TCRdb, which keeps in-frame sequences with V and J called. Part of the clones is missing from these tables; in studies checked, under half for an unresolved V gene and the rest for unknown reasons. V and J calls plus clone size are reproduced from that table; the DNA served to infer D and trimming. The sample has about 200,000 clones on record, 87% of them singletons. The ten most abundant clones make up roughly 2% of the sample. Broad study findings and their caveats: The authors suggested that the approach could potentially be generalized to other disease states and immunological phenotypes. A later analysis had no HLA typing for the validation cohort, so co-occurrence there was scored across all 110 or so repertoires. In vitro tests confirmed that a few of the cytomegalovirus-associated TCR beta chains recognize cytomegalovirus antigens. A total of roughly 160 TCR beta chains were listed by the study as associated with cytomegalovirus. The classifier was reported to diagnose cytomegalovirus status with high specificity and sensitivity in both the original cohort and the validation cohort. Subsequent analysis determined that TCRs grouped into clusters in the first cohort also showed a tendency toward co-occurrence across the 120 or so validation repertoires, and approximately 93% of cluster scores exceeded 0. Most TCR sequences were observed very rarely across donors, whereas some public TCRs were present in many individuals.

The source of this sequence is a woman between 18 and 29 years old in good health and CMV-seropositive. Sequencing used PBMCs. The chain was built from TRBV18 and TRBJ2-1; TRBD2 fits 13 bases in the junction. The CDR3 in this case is CASSPPTSGGNNEQFF. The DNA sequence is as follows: TGTGCCAGCTCACCACCGACTAGCGGGGGGAACAATGAGCAGTTCTTC.